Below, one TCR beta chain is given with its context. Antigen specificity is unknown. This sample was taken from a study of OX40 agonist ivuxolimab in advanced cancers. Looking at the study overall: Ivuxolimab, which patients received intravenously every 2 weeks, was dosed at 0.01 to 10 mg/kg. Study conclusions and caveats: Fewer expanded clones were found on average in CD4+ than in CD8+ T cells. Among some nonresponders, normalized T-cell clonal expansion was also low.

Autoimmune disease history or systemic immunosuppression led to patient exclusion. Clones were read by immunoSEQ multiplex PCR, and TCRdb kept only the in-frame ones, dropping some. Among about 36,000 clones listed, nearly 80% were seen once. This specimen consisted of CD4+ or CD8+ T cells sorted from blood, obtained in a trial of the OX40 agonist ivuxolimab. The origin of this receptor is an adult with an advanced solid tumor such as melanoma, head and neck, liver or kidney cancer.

This CDR3 reads CASRQTSSKETQYF. The CDR3 bases are TGTGCCAGCAGGCAGACTAGTTCCAAAGAGACCCAGTACTTC. The V gene is TRBV6-1, the J gene TRBJ2-5; weak D call: TRBD2 (6 bases). The CDR3 has 14 amino acids. Trimming removed 6 bases from V and 3 bases from J, with 14 bases in between. Germline V lookup: CDR1 MNHNS, CDR2 SASEGT.